This T cell receptor (beta chain) was identified during a study of early T cells in non-severe SARS-CoV-2 infection. Study as a whole: The chains were unpaired, and the sequenced material was bulk RNA from unsorted whole blood. Whole-study findings and limits: Missing private and CD4 specificities, VDJdb matching favored anti-spike CD8 responses.

Germline CDR1 and CDR2: SGHTA and FQGNSA. Trimming left V 5 bases short and J 1 base short, with 10 bases between. This CDR3 spans 14 amino acids. This clonotype was counted at least ten times. Its antigen is not identified. Each single cDNA molecule received a unique molecular identifier. A single record per CDR3 protein comes from TCRdb applying MiXCR to the 5' RACE reads. The table includes tens of thousands of distinct CDR3 sequences, around a tenth detected once. V is TRBV7-2 and J is TRBJ2-3; D is uncertain. The source material was whole blood. The TCR was taken from an adult who was a healthcare worker with PCR-confirmed SARS-CoV-2 infection or an uninfected control (not recorded which). CDR3 protein: CASSPQVGTDTQYF. CDR3 nucleotides: TGTGCCAGCAGCCCCCAAGTAGGCACAGATACGCAGTATTTT.